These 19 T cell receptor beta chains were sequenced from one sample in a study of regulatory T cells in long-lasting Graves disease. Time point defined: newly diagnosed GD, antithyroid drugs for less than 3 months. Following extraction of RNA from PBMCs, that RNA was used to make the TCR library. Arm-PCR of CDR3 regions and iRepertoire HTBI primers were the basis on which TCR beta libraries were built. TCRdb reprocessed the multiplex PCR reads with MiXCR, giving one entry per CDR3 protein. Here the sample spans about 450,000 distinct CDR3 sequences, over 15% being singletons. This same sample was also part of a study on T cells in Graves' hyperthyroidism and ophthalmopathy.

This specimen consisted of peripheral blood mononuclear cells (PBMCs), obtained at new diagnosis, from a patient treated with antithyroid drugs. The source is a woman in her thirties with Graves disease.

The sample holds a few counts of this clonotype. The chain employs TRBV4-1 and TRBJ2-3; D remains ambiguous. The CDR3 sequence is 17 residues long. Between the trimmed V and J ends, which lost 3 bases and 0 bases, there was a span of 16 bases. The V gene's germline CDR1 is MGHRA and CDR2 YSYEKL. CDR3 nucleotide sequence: TGCGCCAGCAGCCAGTCTATAGGATTACCCAGCACAGATACGCAGTATTTT. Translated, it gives CASSQSIGLPSTDTQYF.

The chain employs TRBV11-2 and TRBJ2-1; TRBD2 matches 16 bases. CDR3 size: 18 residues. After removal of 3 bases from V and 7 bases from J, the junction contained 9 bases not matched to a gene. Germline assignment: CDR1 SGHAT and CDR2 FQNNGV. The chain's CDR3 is CASSLGTSGRAGTNEQFF. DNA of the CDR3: TGTGCCAGCAGCTTGGGGACTAGCGGGAGGGCCGGTACGAATGAGCAGTTCTTC.

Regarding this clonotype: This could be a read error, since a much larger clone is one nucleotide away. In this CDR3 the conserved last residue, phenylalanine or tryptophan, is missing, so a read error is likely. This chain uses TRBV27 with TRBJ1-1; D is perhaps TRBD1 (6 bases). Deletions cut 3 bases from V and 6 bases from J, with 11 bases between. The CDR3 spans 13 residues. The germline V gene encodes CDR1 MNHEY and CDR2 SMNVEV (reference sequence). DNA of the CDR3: TGTGCCAGCAGTTTCGGGGGGCGCGCTGAAGCTTTCCTT. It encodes CASSFGGRAEAFL.

The DNA of the CDR3 is TGTGCCATCAGGACAGGAATGGAGTCACCCCTCCACTTT. Translated: CAIRTGMESPLHF. The chain couples TRBV10-3 to TRBJ1-6; tentative D call: TRBD1 (6 bases). Germline CDR1 and CDR2: ENHRY and SYGVKD. V lost 6 bases and J lost 10, with 13 bases in between. The CDR3 extends over 13 amino acids.

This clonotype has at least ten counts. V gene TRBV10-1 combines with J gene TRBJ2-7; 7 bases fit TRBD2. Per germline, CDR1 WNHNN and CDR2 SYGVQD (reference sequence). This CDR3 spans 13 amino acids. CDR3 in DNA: TGCACGGGTCACGGCGGGGGCTCCTACGAGCAGTACTTC. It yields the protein CTGHGGGSYEQYF.

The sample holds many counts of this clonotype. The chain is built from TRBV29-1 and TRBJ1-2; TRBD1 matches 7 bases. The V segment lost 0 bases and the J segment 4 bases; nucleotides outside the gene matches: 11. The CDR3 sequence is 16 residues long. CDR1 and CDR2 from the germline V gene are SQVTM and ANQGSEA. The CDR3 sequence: CSVEERGADRSYGYTF. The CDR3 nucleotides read TGCAGCGTTGAAGAAAGGGGGGCGGACAGGAGCTATGGCTACACCTTC.

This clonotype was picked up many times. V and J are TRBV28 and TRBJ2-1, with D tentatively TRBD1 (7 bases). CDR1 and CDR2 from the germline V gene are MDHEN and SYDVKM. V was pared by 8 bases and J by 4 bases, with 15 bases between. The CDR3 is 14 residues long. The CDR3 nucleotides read TGTGCCAGCCTTGGGCAGGGGGGTTACAATGAGCAGTTCTTC. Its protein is CASLGQGGYNEQFF.

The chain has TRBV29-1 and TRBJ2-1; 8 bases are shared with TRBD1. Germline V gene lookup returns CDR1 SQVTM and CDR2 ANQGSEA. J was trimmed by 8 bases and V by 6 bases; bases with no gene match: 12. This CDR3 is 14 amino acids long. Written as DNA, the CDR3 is TGCAGCGTACGGTACAGGGGGAAAGCATATGAGCAGTTCTTC. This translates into CSVRYRGKAYEQFF.

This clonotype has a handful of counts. The CDR3, as DNA: TGTGCCAGCAGCTACAGGGGACTAGCGGGAGTGGAGACCCAGTACTTC. This encodes CASSYRGLAGVETQYF. The rearrangement joins TRBV7-9 to TRBJ2-5; TRBD2 aligns across 14 bases. Looked up from germline, CDR1 is SEHNR and CDR2 is FQNEAQ (reference sequence). The CDR3 is 16 amino acids. V lost 4 bases to trimming and J lost 5 bases; unmatched junction nucleotides: 6.

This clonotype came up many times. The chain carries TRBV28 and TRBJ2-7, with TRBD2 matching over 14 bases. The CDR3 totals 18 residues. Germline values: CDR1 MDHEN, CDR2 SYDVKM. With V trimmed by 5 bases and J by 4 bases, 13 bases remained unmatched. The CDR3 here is CASSLPAGTSGSSYEQYF. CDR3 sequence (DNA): TGTGCCAGCAGTCTCCCCGCCGGGACTAGCGGGAGCAGTTACGAGCAGTACTTC.

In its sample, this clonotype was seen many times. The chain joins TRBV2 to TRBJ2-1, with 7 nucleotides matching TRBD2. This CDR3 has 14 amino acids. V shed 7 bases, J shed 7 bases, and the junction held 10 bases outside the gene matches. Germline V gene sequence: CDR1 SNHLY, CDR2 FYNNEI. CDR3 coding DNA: TGTGCCAGCATGGCGCGGGAGTCTCAGAATGAGCAGTTCTTC. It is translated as CASMARESQNEQFF.

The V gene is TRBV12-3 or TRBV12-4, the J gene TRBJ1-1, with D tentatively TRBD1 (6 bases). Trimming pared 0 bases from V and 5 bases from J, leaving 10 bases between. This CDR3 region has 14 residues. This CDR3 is CASSLAGGATEAFF. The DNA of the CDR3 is TGTGCCAGCAGTTTAGCGGGGGGCGCGACTGAAGCTTTCTTT.

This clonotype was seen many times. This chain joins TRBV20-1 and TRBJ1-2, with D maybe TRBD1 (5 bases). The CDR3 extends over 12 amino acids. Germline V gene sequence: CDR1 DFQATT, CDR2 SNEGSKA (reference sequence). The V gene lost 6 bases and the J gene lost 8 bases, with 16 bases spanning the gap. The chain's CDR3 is CSAEKGRRGYTF. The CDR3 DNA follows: TGCAGTGCCGAAAAGGGGAGGAGAGGCTACACCTTC.

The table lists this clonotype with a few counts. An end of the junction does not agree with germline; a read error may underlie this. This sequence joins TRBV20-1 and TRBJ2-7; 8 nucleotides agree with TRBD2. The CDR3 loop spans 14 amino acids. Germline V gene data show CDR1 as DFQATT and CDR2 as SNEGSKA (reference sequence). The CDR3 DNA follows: TGCAATGCTGAGGTAGCGGGAAGCCCTAAAGAGCAGTACTTC. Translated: CNAEVAGSPKEQYF.

CDR3 amino acids: CSARDQMTGENSPLHF. The CDR3 bases are TGCAGTGCTAGAGATCAGATGACAGGGGAAAATTCACCCCTCCACTTT. The rearrangement joins TRBV20-1 to TRBJ1-6; 8 bases are a match to TRBD1. The ends lost 0 bases at V and 7 bases at J; junction bases unmatched: 8. Germline V CDR1 and CDR2: DFQATT, SNEGSKA (reference sequence). The CDR3 is 16 amino acids.

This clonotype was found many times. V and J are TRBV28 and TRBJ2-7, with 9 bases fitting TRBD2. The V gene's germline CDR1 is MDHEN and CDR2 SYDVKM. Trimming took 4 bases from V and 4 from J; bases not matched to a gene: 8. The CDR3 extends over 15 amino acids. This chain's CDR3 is CASSSPLAGTYEQYF. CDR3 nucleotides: TGTGCCAGCAGTTCCCCTCTAGCGGGAACGTACGAGCAGTACTTC.

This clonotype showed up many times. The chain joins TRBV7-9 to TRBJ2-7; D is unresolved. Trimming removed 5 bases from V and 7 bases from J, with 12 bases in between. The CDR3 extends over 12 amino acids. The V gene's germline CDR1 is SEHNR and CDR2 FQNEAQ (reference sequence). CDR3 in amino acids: CASSPKPGEQYF. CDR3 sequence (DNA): TGTGCCAGCAGCCCAAAACCTGGGGAGCAGTACTTC.

The CDR3 DNA sequence: TGTGCCAGCAGCTTATCTCGCGGGAGGGCAGGACGGACAGATACGCAGTATTTT. It is translated as CASSLSRGRAGRTDTQYF. The genes are TRBV7-9 and TRBJ2-3; 9 bases are shared with TRBD2. The length of the CDR3 is 18 residues. CDR1 is SEHNR, CDR2 FQNEAQ, per germline (reference sequence). Trimming at V came to 2 bases and at J to 3 bases, leaving 12 bases not matched to a gene.

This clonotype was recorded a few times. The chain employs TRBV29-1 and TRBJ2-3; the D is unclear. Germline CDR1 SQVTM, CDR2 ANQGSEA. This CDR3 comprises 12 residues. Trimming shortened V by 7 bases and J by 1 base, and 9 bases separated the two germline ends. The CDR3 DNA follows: TGCAGCGCGCCGAAGGGCACAGATACGCAGTATTTT. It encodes CSAPKGTDTQYF.